These T cell receptor beta chains were read from a single sample in a study of blood T cell repertoires in COVID-19. Method: immunoSEQ multiplex PCR; TCRdb's copy keeps in-frame clones and lacks some. Among 110,000 to 150,000 clones listed, roughly 91% were seen once. The sequenced sample was peripheral blood. The receptors here all came from a man aged 55 to 70 with active or convalescent COVID-19. The CDR3 runs from the conserved cysteine through the conserved F or W. The D gene is left open where the match is weak. Clone size, where shown, is once, few, many, or a class for clones that have expanded.

j_call v_call clone_size d_call cdr3_aa cdr3_nt
TRBJ1-6 TRBV6-6 - - CASSYFSGQSPLHF TGTGCCAGCAGTTACTTCTCAGGGCAATCACCCCTCCACTTT
TRBJ2-1 TRBV9 few TRBD2 CASSISGSPYNEQFF TGTGCCAGCAGCATAAGCGGGAGTCCCTACAATGAGCAGTTCTTC
TRBJ2-2 TRBV6-2/TRBV6-3 - TRBD1 CASSRGQGASNTGELFF TGTGCCAGCAGTAGGGGACAGGGGGCCTCGAACACCGGGGAGCTGTTTTTT
TRBJ2-3 TRBV6-1 - TRBD2 CASSESVAGVDTQYF TGTGCCAGCAGTGAATCGGTAGCGGGGGTTGATACGCAGTATTTT
TRBJ2-5 TRBV9 - TRBD1 CASSVRSGGASKETQYF TGTGCCAGCAGCGTACGTTCAGGGGGCGCGTCTAAGGAGACCCAGTACTTC
TRBJ2-3 TRBV9 - - CASTRDTSTDTQYF TGTGCCAGCACCCGGGACACATCCACAGATACGCAGTATTTT
TRBJ1-2 TRBV6-2/TRBV6-3 - TRBD1 CASSYSTLPGTAYYGYTF TGTGCCAGCAGTTATTCAACTCTACCCGGGACAGCTTACTATGGCTACACCTTC
TRBJ1-1 TRBV7-2 - - CASSPRGTMNTEAFF TGTGCCAGCAGCCCCCGGGGGACTATGAACACTGAAGCTTTCTTT
TRBJ1-2 TRBV28 once - CASTPRPTGGGYTF TGTGCCAGCACCCCCCGGCCTACGGGTGGAGGCTACACCTTC
TRBJ2-5 TRBV7-2 - TRBD1 CASSLATGAGKTQYF TGTGCCAGCAGCTTAGCGACAGGGGCCGGGAAGACCCAGTACTTC
TRBJ1-2 TRBV24-1 - - CATSAGNYGYTF TGTGCCACCAGTGCAGGGAACTATGGCTACACCTTC
TRBJ1-2 TRBV28 once TRBD1 CASSLEQGAGYGYTF TGTGCCAGCAGTCTTGAACAGGGGGCCGGCTATGGCTACACCTTC
TRBJ1-4 TRBV14 - TRBD1 CASSPRTGQGATNEKLFF TGTGCCAGCAGCCCGCGGACCGGACAGGGGGCAACTAATGAAAAACTGTTTTTT
TRBJ1-1 TRBV11-2 few TRBD1 CASSFTTGVSEAFF TGTGCCAGCAGCTTCACAACAGGGGTGAGTGAAGCTTTCTTT